This T cell receptor (beta chain) was obtained from a study of blood T cell repertoires in COVID-19. Across the whole study: Sources were T cells, B-cell-depleted T cells, or PBMCs; the material itself was cDNA or gDNA.

The ends lost 2 bases at V and 7 bases at J; junction bases unmatched: 5. Germline-derived CDR1 and CDR2 are MNHEY and SVGEGT. The length of the CDR3 is 13 residues. Assay used: immunoSEQ multiplex PCR; TCRdb lists only in-frame clones, some missing. Of about 44,000 clones listed, about four fifths are singletons. This sequence was found in a woman between 65 and 79 years old with acute or convalescent COVID-19. This chain links TRBV6-2 or TRBV6-3 with TRBJ2-7; TRBD2 aligns across 7 bases. Material for sequencing was peripheral blood. The CDR3 sequence is CASSYGGSGEQYF. CDR3 sequence (DNA): TGTGCCAGCAGTTACGGCGGGAGTGGGGAGCAGTACTTC.